These T cell receptor beta chains were read from a single sample in a study of T cells in Graves' hyperthyroidism and ophthalmopathy. MiXCR was run by TCRdb on the multiplex PCR reads, yielding one entry per CDR3 protein. The sample lists 500,000 to 600,000 distinct CDR3 sequences, just over 45% seen once, with around 17% in the top ten. Material for sequencing was peripheral blood or thyroid tissue (not recorded which). These receptors were collected from an adult woman with Graves' disease, either hyperthyroidism or ophthalmopathy (not recorded which). The CDR3 runs from the conserved cysteine through the conserved F or W. Fields, in order: clone size, V gene, D gene, J gene, CDR3 DNA, CDR3 protein. D genes are given only for firm matches. Where a row states a size, it is once, few, many or the class of an expanded clone; other rows omit it.

clone_size: few; v_call: TRBV27; d_call: -; j_call: TRBJ2-5; cdr3_nt: TGTGCCAGCAACGGGGCAGGGATAGTTTCCCAAGAGACCCAGTACTTC; cdr3_aa: CASNGAGIVSQETQYF
clone_size: -; v_call: TRBV5-1; d_call: TRBD1; j_call: TRBJ1-2; cdr3_nt: TGCGCCAGCAGCTTGGGACAGGGATTTAACTATGGCTACACCTTC; cdr3_aa: CASSLGQGFNYGYTF
clone_size: few; v_call: TRBV5-4; d_call: -; j_call: TRBJ1-1; cdr3_nt: TGTGCCAGCAGCGGATCCCGGGACGGGTGGACTGAAGCTTTCTTT; cdr3_aa: CASSGSRDGWTEAFF
clone_size: many; v_call: TRBV20-1; d_call: TRBD1; j_call: TRBJ1-5; cdr3_nt: TGCAGTGCTAGATCCCACAGGGGGCATCAGCCCCAGCATTTT; cdr3_aa: CSARSHRGHQPQHF
clone_size: -; v_call: TRBV20-1; d_call: TRBD1; j_call: TRBJ1-1; cdr3_nt: TGCAGTGCTGAGACCGGGACAGGGATCACTGAAGCTTTCTTT; cdr3_aa: CSAETGTGITEAFF
clone_size: -; v_call: TRBV5-1; d_call: TRBD1; j_call: TRBJ1-4; cdr3_nt: TGCGCCAGCAGCTTGCAAGTGGGGACAGGGCGGGAAAAACTGTTTTTT; cdr3_aa: CASSLQVGTGREKLFF
clone_size: many; v_call: TRBV20-1; d_call: -; j_call: TRBJ1-2; cdr3_nt: TGCAGTGCGGATCGGGCCGGGGGCTACACCTTC; cdr3_aa: CSADRAGGYTF
clone_size: few; v_call: TRBV7-2; d_call: TRBD2; j_call: TRBJ2-1; cdr3_nt: TGTGCCAGCAGCTCGCCTACTAGCGGGAGACGCTACAATGAGCAGTTCTTC; cdr3_aa: CASSSPTSGRRYNEQFF
clone_size: few; v_call: TRBV4-1; d_call: -; j_call: TRBJ2-2; cdr3_nt: TGCGCCAGCAGCCAAGTTTATGTATGGGGAGACACCGGGGAGCTGTTTTTT; cdr3_aa: CASSQVYVWGDTGELFF
clone_size: -; v_call: TRBV9; d_call: -; j_call: TRBJ2-7; cdr3_nt: TGTGCCAGCAGCGGCTCGACTACCACCTACGAGCAGTACTTC; cdr3_aa: CASSGSTTTYEQYF
clone_size: once; v_call: TRBV20-1; d_call: -; j_call: TRBJ1-4; cdr3_nt: TGCAGTGCTAGAGACGTAACGGGTAATGAAAAACTGTTTTTT; cdr3_aa: CSARDVTGNEKLFF
clone_size: -; v_call: TRBV7-9; d_call: -; j_call: TRBJ1-3; cdr3_nt: TGTGCCAGCAGTTCACAGGGCGGCGGAAACACCATATATTTT; cdr3_aa: CASSSQGGGNTIYF
clone_size: many; v_call: TRBV6-1; d_call: -; j_call: TRBJ1-2; cdr3_nt: TGTGCCAGCAGTGAAATCCCGGCGCCTAGATCTAACTATGGCTACACCTTC; cdr3_aa: CASSEIPAPRSNYGYTF
clone_size: few; v_call: TRBV27; d_call: -; j_call: TRBJ1-5; cdr3_nt: TGTGCCAGCAGTTTAACAACAGGGAGCCAGCCCCAGCATTTT; cdr3_aa: CASSLTTGSQPQHF
clone_size: -; v_call: TRBV2; d_call: TRBD1; j_call: TRBJ1-5; cdr3_nt: TGTGCCAGCAGCTCGGGACAGGAGGGTCAGCCCCAGCATTTT; cdr3_aa: CASSSGQEGQPQHF
clone_size: -; v_call: TRBV11-2; d_call: TRBD2; j_call: TRBJ2-7; cdr3_nt: TGTGCCAGCAGCCAGACTAGCGGGGCCTCCTACGAGCAGTACTTC; cdr3_aa: CASSQTSGASYEQYF
clone_size: -; v_call: TRBV7-2; d_call: -; j_call: TRBJ2-7; cdr3_nt: TGTGCCAGCAGCCAGGGACACCGGGCCTACGAGCAGTACTTC; cdr3_aa: CASSQGHRAYEQYF
clone_size: few; v_call: TRBV14; d_call: -; j_call: TRBJ1-6; cdr3_nt: TGTGCCAGCAGCCAAGATGTACTAGGGTCGGGTTCACCCCTCCACTTT; cdr3_aa: CASSQDVLGSGSPLHF
clone_size: many; v_call: TRBV7-2; d_call: -; j_call: TRBJ1-5; cdr3_nt: TGTGCCAGCAGCTTATCACTTAGCAATCAGCCCCAGCATTTT; cdr3_aa: CASSLSLSNQPQHF
clone_size: many; v_call: TRBV7-9; d_call: -; j_call: TRBJ1-5; cdr3_nt: TGTGCCAGCAGCTTAGTCACCGACACCCTTAGCAATCAGCCCCAGCATTTT; cdr3_aa: CASSLVTDTLSNQPQHF
clone_size: many; v_call: TRBV11-3; d_call: -; j_call: TRBJ2-5; cdr3_nt: TGTGCCAGCAGCAATGGGGAGACCCAGTACTTC; cdr3_aa: CASSNGETQYF
clone_size: -; v_call: TRBV18; d_call: TRBD1; j_call: TRBJ2-5; cdr3_nt: TGTGCCAGCTCACGACCCGGGACAGGGGAAGTGGAGACCCAGTACTTC; cdr3_aa: CASSRPGTGEVETQYF
clone_size: many; v_call: TRBV4-1; d_call: -; j_call: TRBJ1-1; cdr3_nt: TGCGCCAGCAGCCAAAAGTTAACAGTACCAAACACTGAAGCTTTCTTT; cdr3_aa: CASSQKLTVPNTEAFF
clone_size: many; v_call: TRBV7-2; d_call: -; j_call: TRBJ2-7; cdr3_nt: TGTGCCAGCAGTTCCTCCGGGCAGCGAGGTGCGCAGTACTTC; cdr3_aa: CASSSSGQRGAQYF
clone_size: few; v_call: TRBV7-9; d_call: -; j_call: TRBJ2-2; cdr3_nt: TGTGCCAGCAGCTCCAACGGGGGGCTGTTTTTT; cdr3_aa: CASSSNGGLFF
clone_size: once; v_call: TRBV20-1; d_call: -; j_call: TRBJ1-2; cdr3_nt: TGCAGTACTAGACGGGGAGGGAAGAGCTATGGCTACACCTTC; cdr3_aa: CSTRRGGKSYGYTF
clone_size: once; v_call: TRBV7-2; d_call: TRBD1; j_call: TRBJ2-7; cdr3_nt: TGTGCCAGCAGCTTCGCACAGGGGGAGCAGTACTTC; cdr3_aa: CASSFAQGEQYF
clone_size: -; v_call: TRBV7-8; d_call: -; j_call: TRBJ1-2; cdr3_nt: TGTGCCAGCAGCTTAGCCCCTGGACAGCCTCCAGCGTACACCTTC; cdr3_aa: CASSLAPGQPPAYTF
clone_size: -; v_call: TRBV10-1; d_call: TRBD2; j_call: TRBJ2-2; cdr3_nt: TGCGCCAGCAGTGAGTCGAATAGCGGGGGCACCGGGGAGCTGTTTTTT; cdr3_aa: CASSESNSGGTGELFF
clone_size: many; v_call: TRBV5-1; d_call: -; j_call: TRBJ2-5; cdr3_nt: TGCGCCAGCAGCTTGCGGGGCATCGGTAGGTGGTTGGAGACCCAGTACTTC; cdr3_aa: CASSLRGIGRWLETQYF
clone_size: many; v_call: TRBV7-9; d_call: -; j_call: TRBJ1-4; cdr3_nt: TGTGCCAGCAGCTCTCCCCAGGAGGCTAATGAAAAACTGTTTTTT; cdr3_aa: CASSSPQEANEKLFF
clone_size: many; v_call: TRBV20-1; d_call: TRBD1; j_call: TRBJ2-5; cdr3_nt: TGCAGTGCTAGGTCCGGGACAGGGATCCAAGAGACCCAGTACTTC; cdr3_aa: CSARSGTGIQETQYF
clone_size: many; v_call: TRBV12-3/TRBV12-4; d_call: -; j_call: TRBJ2-7; cdr3_nt: TGTGCCAGCAGTTTTTACACAGGGTCGTCCGAGCAGTACTTC; cdr3_aa: CASSFYTGSSEQYF
clone_size: many; v_call: TRBV6-5; d_call: -; j_call: TRBJ1-6; cdr3_nt: TGTGCCAGCAGTTACTCTTTTCTAGGGGCAGATTCACCCCTCCACTTT; cdr3_aa: CASSYSFLGADSPLHF
clone_size: -; v_call: TRBV24-1; d_call: -; j_call: TRBJ1-1; cdr3_nt: TGTGCCACCAGTGATTTCCGGTCAGGGACTGAAGCTTTCTTT; cdr3_aa: CATSDFRSGTEAFF
clone_size: -; v_call: TRBV5-1; d_call: TRBD1; j_call: TRBJ1-1; cdr3_nt: TGCGCCAGCAGCTGGGACCTTCGGACAGGAGAAGCCTTCTTT; cdr3_aa: CASSWDLRTGEAFF
clone_size: many; v_call: TRBV5-1; d_call: -; j_call: TRBJ1-1; cdr3_nt: TGCGCCAGCTCCCCCGGGATGAACACTGAAGCTTTCTTT; cdr3_aa: CASSPGMNTEAFF
clone_size: -; v_call: TRBV29-1; d_call: -; j_call: TRBJ2-7; cdr3_nt: TGCAGCGTTGTAGTCGGGGCGGTTGGGTACGAGCAGTACTTC; cdr3_aa: CSVVVGAVGYEQYF
clone_size: -; v_call: TRBV7-9; d_call: -; j_call: TRBJ1-2; cdr3_nt: TGTGCCAGCGCCCCACAAGGAGGCGGCTACACCTTC; cdr3_aa: CASAPQGGGYTF
clone_size: -; v_call: TRBV29-1; d_call: -; j_call: TRBJ1-2; cdr3_nt: TGCAGCGTGCGGGGGTCGGGAGGAAGCTACACCTTC; cdr3_aa: CSVRGSGGSYTF
clone_size: -; v_call: TRBV10-3; d_call: -; j_call: TRBJ2-5; cdr3_nt: TGTGCCATCAGTGAGCTTTGGACAGATGGTCAAGAGACCCAGTACTTC; cdr3_aa: CAISELWTDGQETQYF
clone_size: -; v_call: TRBV7-9; d_call: -; j_call: TRBJ2-5; cdr3_nt: TGTGCCAGCAGTCCTGATACCAGCCGGGATGAAGAGACCCAGTACTTC; cdr3_aa: CASSPDTSRDEETQYF
clone_size: many; v_call: TRBV20-1; d_call: -; j_call: TRBJ1-2; cdr3_nt: TGCAGTGCCCCGGCCGGGAGATGGTATGGCTACACCTTC; cdr3_aa: CSAPAGRWYGYTF
clone_size: -; v_call: TRBV9; d_call: -; j_call: TRBJ1-2; cdr3_nt: TGTGCCAGCAGCGTATCGACAGAATACTATGGCTACACCTTC; cdr3_aa: CASSVSTEYYGYTF
clone_size: -; v_call: TRBV9; d_call: -; j_call: TRBJ1-5; cdr3_nt: TGTGCCAGCAGCGTAGGAGGGGCAAAGCAGCCCCAGCATTTT; cdr3_aa: CASSVGGAKQPQHF
clone_size: -; v_call: TRBV7-6; d_call: -; j_call: TRBJ1-3; cdr3_nt: TGTGCCAGCAGCTTGACAGGCTACTATGGCTACACCATATATTTT; cdr3_aa: CASSLTGYYGYTIYF
clone_size: -; v_call: TRBV10-3; d_call: TRBD1; j_call: TRBJ1-2; cdr3_nt: TGTGCCAGCAAGGGCCAGGGGGCGGATGGCTACACCTTC; cdr3_aa: CASKGQGADGYTF
clone_size: many; v_call: TRBV9; d_call: -; j_call: TRBJ2-7; cdr3_nt: TGTGCCAGCAGCGAGACGCAAGGGGACGAGCAGTACTTC; cdr3_aa: CASSETQGDEQYF
clone_size: -; v_call: TRBV30; d_call: TRBD1; j_call: TRBJ1-1; cdr3_nt: TGTGCCTGGAGTGTACGCGGGACAGACACTGAAGCTTTCTTT; cdr3_aa: CAWSVRGTDTEAFF